The rows below give T cell receptor beta chains drawn from one sample of a study of T cell responses to AZD1222 COVID-19 vaccine. The protocol was immunoSEQ multiplex PCR, while the TCRdb copy is restricted to in-frame clones and leaves out a portion. Among 120,000 to 150,000 clones listed, around four fifths were seen once. The source was peripheral blood, collected on day 0 of MenACWY control vaccination. These receptors all come from an adult in good health. Both conserved end residues are part of each CDR3. A D gene is named only where the DNA matches it firmly. Clone size appears in some rows only: once, few, many, or a class for an expanded clone.

>13|NA|TRBJ1-1|NA|TRBV14
CASSPRRNTEAFF
TGTGCCAGCAGCCCTCGACGGAACACTGAAGCTTTCTTT
>14|NA|TRBJ1-3|NA|TRBV18
CASSGQSSGNTIYF
TGTGCCAGCTCAGGACAGAGCTCTGGAAACACCATATATTTT
>13|NA|TRBJ1-6|NA|TRBV3-1/TRBV3-2
CASSQRGVTPLHF
TGTGCCAGCAGCCAAAGGGGGGTAACACCCCTCCACTTT
>15|NA|TRBJ2-1|NA|TRBV7-3
CASSLSRDFNNEQFF
TGTGCCAGCAGCTTGTCCAGGGATTTTAACAATGAGCAGTTCTTC
>14|few|TRBJ1-3|NA|TRBV9
CASSVGTSGNTIYF
TGTGCCAGCAGCGTTGGCACTTCAGGAAACACCATATATTTT
>15|NA|TRBJ1-2|NA|TRBV19
CASSISLELYYGYTF
TGTGCCAGTAGTATATCTTTAGAGCTATACTATGGCTACACCTTC
>14|NA|TRBJ2-1|NA|TRBV7-8
CASSLATEINEQFF
TGTGCCAGCAGCTTAGCAACGGAGATTAATGAGCAGTTCTTC
>13|NA|TRBJ1-1|NA|TRBV29-1
CSVHRQTNTEAFF
TGCAGCGTTCATCGACAGACGAACACTGAAGCTTTCTTT
>13|NA|TRBJ1-6|NA|TRBV6-5
CASQGWNNSPLHF
TGTGCCAGCCAGGGATGGAATAATTCACCCCTCCACTTT
>14|NA|TRBJ2-3|NA|TRBV6-4
CASSGQIGADTQYF
TGTGCCAGCAGCGGCCAGATCGGCGCAGATACGCAGTATTTT
>15|NA|TRBJ1-3|NA|TRBV5-1
CASSLAGPYGNTIYF
TGCGCCAGCAGCTTGGCGGGTCCCTATGGAAACACCATATATTTT
>19|NA|TRBJ2-2|TRBD1|TRBV5-3
CARSGLKYRQGKNTGELFF
TGTGCCAGAAGCGGATTGAAATATCGACAGGGTAAGAACACCGGGGAGCTGTTTTTT
>16|NA|TRBJ1-2|TRBD1|TRBV3-1/TRBV3-2
CASSQGAAGGGYGYTF
TGTGCCAGCAGCCAAGGGGCCGCAGGGGGCGGGTATGGCTACACCTTC
>17|NA|TRBJ1-6|NA|TRBV2
CASSVNLGRYYNSPLHF
TGTGCCAGCAGTGTGAATTTAGGGCGGTATTATAATTCACCCCTCCACTTT
>15|NA|TRBJ1-1|NA|TRBV14
CASSPRPALNTEAFF
TGTGCCAGCAGCCCTCGGCCAGCTCTGAACACTGAAGCTTTCTTT
>15|NA|TRBJ2-1|TRBD2|TRBV18
CASSPRTSSYNEQFF
TGTGCCAGCTCACCAAGGACTAGCTCCTACAATGAGCAGTTCTTC
>18|NA|TRBJ2-3|NA|TRBV7-8
CASSLPTTGMSPPDTQYF
TGTGCCAGCAGCTTACCTACTACAGGGATGAGTCCCCCAGATACGCAGTATTTT
>14|NA|TRBJ2-7|TRBD1|TRBV7-9
CASSSGQGNAEQYF
TGTGCCAGCAGCTCCGGACAGGGAAACGCCGAGCAGTACTTC
>12|once|TRBJ1-1|NA|TRBV29-1
CSGGPGLQGAFF
TGCAGCGGCGGGCCAGGTCTTCAAGGCGCTTTCTTT
>16|NA|TRBJ1-2|NA|TRBV6-2/TRBV6-3
CASSYSLKGSANGYTF
TGTGCCAGCAGTTACTCGTTGAAGGGTTCGGCGAACGGCTACACCTTC